Listed below are T cell receptor beta chains from one sample, sequenced in a study of T cells after posttransplantation cyclophosphamide. The assay was immunoSEQ multiplex PCR, and TCRdb's table has in-frame clones only and misses some. The sample shows 24,000 or so clones, none of them appearing just once. The sequenced sample was PBMCs. These TCRs come from a woman aged 45-59 years in good health, CMV-negative, and a related stem cell transplant donor. The CDR3 runs from the conserved cysteine through the conserved F or W. The D gene is left open where the match is weak. The size entry gives once, few or many counts, or a class when the clone is expanded.

TRBJ2-7 | TRBV11-2 | - | many | TGTGCCAGCAGCTCCGGGACACTATTCTCCTACGAGCAGTACTTC | CASSSGTLFSYEQYF
TRBJ2-7 | TRBV7-2 | - | many | TGTGCCAGCAGCTTAAGACTTACTGTATACGAGCAGTACTTC | CASSLRLTVYEQYF
TRBJ1-3 | TRBV7-2 | TRBD1 | many | TGTGCCAGCAGCCGGGACAGCTCTGGAAACACCATATATTTT | CASSRDSSGNTIYF
TRBJ2-3 | TRBV19 | - | many | TGTGCCAGTAGTATAATGTTTCGGGGAACAGATACGCAGTATTTT | CASSIMFRGTDTQYF
TRBJ2-7 | TRBV7-2 | - | many | TGTGCCAGCAGCCCCCCCCCGGGACTGGCGTACGAGCAGTACTTC | CASSPPPGLAYEQYF
TRBJ2-1 | TRBV19 | - | many | TGTGCCAGTAGTCCGGGAATAAGTGAGCAGTTCTTC | CASSPGISEQFF
TRBJ2-7 | TRBV28 | TRBD2 | many | TGTGCCAGCAGTTTACAGTTTGCGGGGGGCCTGGAATACGAGCAGTACTTC | CASSLQFAGGLEYEQYF
TRBJ2-3 | TRBV7-9 | TRBD2 | many | TGTGCCAGCAGCGGAGGGGGAGCGGGAGGGCCTGCAGATACGCAGTATTTT | CASSGGGAGGPADTQYF
TRBJ2-7 | TRBV6-1 | - | many | TGTGCCAGCAGTGAACTGACAGGATCCATTAACGAGCAGTACTTC | CASSELTGSINEQYF
TRBJ2-2 | TRBV11-2 | - | many | TGTGCCATCCCCTACCTGAACACCGGGGAGCTGTTTTTT | CAIPYLNTGELFF
TRBJ2-1 | TRBV28 | - | many | TGTGCCAGCAGTTGGGCGCCTCCATATTATAATGAGCAGTTCTTC | CASSWAPPYYNEQFF
TRBJ2-2 | TRBV5-1 | TRBD1 | many | TGCGCCAGCAGCCCCCTCAAGGTAGGGGGCAACACCGGGGAGCTGTTTTTT | CASSPLKVGGNTGELFF
TRBJ2-5 | TRBV9 | - | many | TGTGCCAGCAGCGTAGGAGCAGGGGGGGAGACCCAGTACTTC | CASSVGAGGETQYF
TRBJ1-1 | TRBV6-5 | TRBD1 | many | TGTGCCAGCAGTTACTCCTTGGGGACAGGGGCTGAAGCTTTCTTT | CASSYSLGTGAEAFF
TRBJ2-1 | TRBV19 | - | many | TGTGCCAGACCTCAGGGGCCTCCATACAATGAGCAGTTCTTC | CARPQGPPYNEQFF
TRBJ2-2 | TRBV5-1 | TRBD1 | many | TGCGCCAGCAGCGCCCGGGACAGAAGCACCGGGGAGCTGTTTTTT | CASSARDRSTGELFF
TRBJ1-2 | TRBV29-1 | - | many | TGCAGCGTTGTTTCCCCCCCTATTTCTGGCTACACCTTC | CSVVSPPISGYTF
TRBJ2-7 | TRBV6-6 | - | many | TGTGCCAGCAGTTACGAAGAGCGGGCTGATCGGGAGCAGTACTTC | CASSYEERADREQYF
TRBJ2-2 | TRBV5-1 | TRBD1 | many | TGCGCCAGCAGCGTAGACAGGGGGGATACCGGGGAGCTGTTTTTT | CASSVDRGDTGELFF